This T cell receptor (beta chain) was sequenced for a study of OX40 agonist ivuxolimab in advanced cancers. Autoimmune disease history or systemic immunosuppression disqualified patients. To note about this clone: Its target is unknown.

Here immunoSEQ multiplex PCR was the method, and the copy in TCRdb shows in-frame clones only, minus some. The sample includes approximately 83,000 clones, approximately 84% of them seen just once. This CDR3 comprises 12 residues. Germline lookup yields CDR1 SGHKS and CDR2 YYEKEE (reference sequence). The V end was cut by 2 bases, the J end by 6 bases, with 8 bases between. Study outcomes and limitations: In the 0.1-3.0 mg/kg groups, partial responders showed among the lowest expansion. A proportion of nonresponders additionally exhibited low normalized T-cell clonal expansion.

The source of this sequence is an adult with an advanced solid tumor such as melanoma, head and neck, liver or kidney cancer. The chain uses TRBV5-5 and TRBJ1-2; D ambiguous. The sample in question was CD4+ or CD8+ T cells sorted from blood, obtained in a trial of the OX40 agonist ivuxolimab. The CDR3 here is CASSFLIDGYTF. The CDR3 coding sequence is TGTGCCAGCAGCTTTTTAATCGATGGCTACACCTTC.